This passage covers 23 T cell receptor beta chains from one sample sequenced in a study of response to subunit inactivated influenza vaccine (dated by TCRdb to between 2017 and 2018). Library method: RT-PCR. The reads were generated on an Illumina HiSeq 2500. TCRdb redid the processing of the public reads, applying fastp at Q25 and MiXCR, and retained in-frame beta chains. Rows with one shared CDR3 protein collapse into an entry with the most common genes and DNA. In this sample the table shows about 520,000 distinct CDR3 sequences, over 25% of which occur a single time. Clones ranked in the top ten supply approximately 2% of the sample. The material sequenced was CD4+ T cells sorted from PBMCs, taken less than 6 days after vaccination. The receptors stem from a man aged 45-65 years who received an inactivated influenza vaccine. Donor details come from another sample of the same person, matched by shared clones.

This clonotype has only a few counts. The chain recombines TRBV28 with TRBJ2-3; TRBD2 is a possible D gene (5 bases). From germline, CDR1 is MDHEN and CDR2 SYDVKM. Trimming removed 2 bases from V and 1 base from J, with 10 bases in between. The CDR3 contains 15 residues. CDR3 coding DNA: TGTGCCAGCAGTTTAACGGGGTTCGGCACAGATACGCAGTATTTT. It specifies CASSLTGFGTDTQYF. The variable domain in full, completed from reference TRBV28 and TRBJ2-3, reads DVKVTQSSRYLVKRTGEKVFLECVQDMDHENMFWYRQDPGLGLRLIYFSYDVKMKEKGDIPEGYSVSREKKERFSLILESASTNQTSMYLCASSLTGFGTDTQYFGPGTRLTVL.

This clonotype was seen only a few times. The chain employs TRBV20-1 and TRBJ2-7; 9 bases are shared with TRBD1. Germline V gene sequence: CDR1 DFQATT, CDR2 SNEGSKA (reference sequence). The ends lost 6 bases at V and 2 bases at J; junction bases unmatched: 8. The CDR3 has 14 residues. The CDR3 DNA sequence: TGCAGTGCCTCGGGGGGACAGGGCACCTACGAGCAGTACTTC. It translates to CSASGGQGTYEQYF.

The V and J genes are TRBV4-2 and TRBJ2-7, with D possibly matching TRBD2 (6 bases). Germline lookup yields CDR1 LGHNA and CDR2 YNFKEQ. This CDR3 contains 16 residues. Deletions cut 1 base from V and 4 bases from J, with 17 bases between. The DNA of the CDR3 is TGTGCCAGCAGCCAAGGCCAAGGTAGCGGTGCTTACGAGCAGTACTTC. This codes for CASSQGQGSGAYEQYF.

The chain has TRBV5-1 and TRBJ2-7; 9 nucleotides agree with TRBD2. In germline, CDR1 is SGHRS, CDR2 YFSETQ. The CDR3 sequence is 18 residues long. The V gene end was trimmed by 2 bases and the J gene end by 3 bases; junction bases not matched to a gene: 15. In nucleotides, the CDR3 is TGCGCCAGCAGCTTCCTGCCGGGACTAGCTTTTGGTCTCTACGAGCAGTACTTC. Translated: CASSFLPGLAFGLYEQYF.

This chain's CDR3 is CASRLYLNYEQYF. CDR3 DNA sequence: TGTGCCAGCAGACTCTACCTGAACTACGAGCAGTACTTC. The chain is built from TRBV6-1 and TRBJ2-7; D call uncertain. V lost 6 bases and J 3 bases, leaving 12 bases between the germline ends. The CDR3 has 13 residues. Germline V gives CDR1 MNHNS, CDR2 SASEGT.

In this sample, this clonotype turned up a few times. The chain uses TRBV6-2 or TRBV6-3 and TRBJ2-3; 11 bases match TRBD2. CDR1 is MNHEY and CDR2 is SVGEGT in the germline V gene. Trimming cost V 8 bases and J 5 bases; bases outside gene matches: 6. This CDR3 has 14 residues. In DNA form, the CDR3 reads TGTGCCAGCGGACTAGCGGGCGGTCAAGATACGCAGTATTTT. Its translation: CASGLAGGQDTQYF.

This clonotype showed up many times. The chain employs TRBV10-3 and TRBJ2-5, with 9 bases aligning to TRBD1. Germline V gene data show CDR1 as ENHRY and CDR2 as SYGVKD. V gave up 2 bases and J gave up 6 bases; unmatched junction bases: 4. This CDR3 is 14 amino acids long. The CDR3 bases are TGTGCCATCAGTGAGCCGGACAGGGGTCAGACCCAGTACTTC. It is translated as CAISEPDRGQTQYF.

The chain couples TRBV29-1 to TRBJ1-4, with no clear D. Trimming shortened V by 7 bases and J by 5 bases, and 14 bases separated the two germline ends. This CDR3 spans 13 amino acids. Per germline, CDR1 SQVTM and CDR2 ANQGSEA. This chain's CDR3 is CSAKERRNEKLFF. CDR3 DNA sequence: TGCAGCGCGAAGGAACGGAGAAATGAAAAACTGTTTTTT. The full variable domain, completed using reference TRBV29-1 and TRBJ1-4, is SAVISQKPSRDICQRGTSLTIQCQVDSQVTMMFWYRQQPGQSLTLIATANQGSEATYESGFVIDKFPISRPNLTFSTLTVSNMSPEDSSIYLCSAKERRNEKLFFGSGTQLSVL.

The chain couples TRBV6-1 to TRBJ2-5, with 8 bases fitting TRBD1. The CDR3 consists of 18 residues. J was trimmed by 3 bases and V by 7 bases; bases with no gene match: 19. CDR1 MNHNS and CDR2 SASEGT come from the germline V gene. The CDR3 DNA is TGTGCCAGCACCAAACCGACAGGGGCCCAGGGGACGGAAGAGACCCAGTACTTC. Amino acid sequence: CASTKPTGAQGTEETQYF.

This clonotype was observed a handful of times. V gene TRBV2 combines with J gene TRBJ2-5; possibly TRBD1 for D (6 bases). V dropped 5 bases and J dropped 3 bases, with 13 bases sitting between them. The germline V gene has CDR1 SNHLY and CDR2 FYNNEI. The CDR3 has 14 amino acids. The CDR3 DNA reads TGTGCCAGCAGTCCCCAGGGGCGCAAAGAGACCCAGTACTTC. Protein sequence: CASSPQGRKETQYF.

The V and J genes are TRBV27 and TRBJ2-1; D may match TRBD1 or TRBD2 (6 bases each). This CDR3 is built from 15 residues. The V gene lost 7 bases and the J gene lost 0 bases, with 13 bases spanning the gap. The germline V gene encodes CDR1 MNHEY and CDR2 SMNVEV (reference sequence). This CDR3 is CASKRGGSSYNEQFF. CDR3 bases: TGTGCCAGCAAGAGAGGGGGGAGCTCCTACAATGAGCAGTTCTTC.

A remark on this clonotype: Relative to the germline gene, one junction end is altered; a read error may explain this. V gene TRBV10-1 combines with J gene TRBJ2-2, with D unresolved. Germline CDR1 and CDR2: WNHNN and SYGVQD (reference sequence). The CDR3 totals 10 residues. This CDR3 is CANSTGELFF. The CDR3 nucleotides are TGCGCCAACAGTACCGGGGAGCTGTTTTTT.

V and J are TRBV20-1 and TRBJ2-5; no definite D call. CDR1 and CDR2 from the germline V gene are DFQATT and SNEGSKA (reference sequence). This CDR3 is built from 13 residues. Trimming took 5 bases from V and 0 from J, leaving 10 bases between them. Written as DNA, the CDR3 is TGCAGTGCTCAGATGGAAAACCAAGAGACCCAGTACTTC. Residues: CSAQMENQETQYF.

This clonotype was seen only a few times. The V call is TRBV27, the J call TRBJ2-6; TRBD2 matches at 7 bases. After removal of 1 base from V and 0 bases from J, the junction contained 6 bases not matched to a gene. The CDR3 contains 18 residues. Germline V gives CDR1 MNHEY, CDR2 SMNVEV (reference sequence). CDR3 sequence: CASSLFGGTLSGANVLTF. The CDR3 region has the DNA TGTGCCAGCAGTTTATTCGGGGGGACCCTCTCTGGGGCCAACGTCCTGACTTTC.

This clonotype showed up many times. V gene TRBV20-1 combines with J gene TRBJ1-2, with D unclear. CDR3 length: 12 residues. CDR1 and CDR2 (germline): DFQATT, SNEGSKA (reference sequence). V was pared by 0 bases and J by 2 bases, with 4 bases between. The CDR3 sequence: CSARDNNYGYTF. The DNA for the CDR3 is TGCAGTGCTAGAGATAACAACTATGGCTACACCTTC.

The sample holds a few counts of this clonotype. The genes are TRBV10-3 and TRBJ2-7; TRBD2 is a possible D gene (5 bases). Trimming cost V 0 bases and J 7 bases, with 13 bases left between them. CDR1 is ENHRY and CDR2 is SYGVKD in the germline V gene. CDR3 length: 14 residues. CDR3 sequence (DNA): TGTGCCATCAGTGAGTCTCACGGGGTCCCGGAGCAGTACTTC. This encodes CAISESHGVPEQYF.

This clonotype was seen a handful of times. The chain employs TRBV28 and TRBJ2-7; perhaps D is TRBD1 or TRBD2 (5 bases each). Trimming left V 3 bases short and J 0 bases short, with 15 bases between. Germline CDR1 and CDR2: MDHEN and SYDVKM. This CDR3 comprises 16 residues. The CDR3 coding sequence is TGTGCCAGCAGTTTCAAGATATCAGGGAGCTCCTACGAGCAGTACTTC. Protein sequence: CASSFKISGSSYEQYF.

The sample holds many counts of this clonotype. This chain joins TRBV28 and TRBJ2-1, with 8 bases aligning to TRBD2. CDR3 size: 15 residues. From germline, CDR1 is MDHEN and CDR2 SYDVKM. The V gene end was trimmed by 0 bases and the J gene end by 3 bases; junction bases not matched to a gene: 1. As DNA, the CDR3 is TGTGCCAGCAGTTTATGGCGGGGGGTCTACAATGAGCAGTTCTTC. This codes for CASSLWRGVYNEQFF.

The chain links TRBV28 to TRBJ1-5; the D gene is possibly TRBD2 (5 bases). The J call is in doubt because the DNA end fits TRBJ2-3 better. The length of the CDR3 is 14 residues. The germline CDR1 and CDR2 sequences are MDHEN and SYDVKM. Here the CDR3 reads CASTADYSNQPQYF. The CDR3 DNA sequence: TGTGCCAGCACTGCAGACTATAGCAATCAGCCCCAGTATTTT.

This clonotype was detected a few times. The chain combines TRBV12-3 or TRBV12-4 with TRBJ2-7; 7 nucleotides agree with TRBD1. Trimming cost V 4 bases and J 4 bases; bases outside gene matches: 4. There are 13 residues in the CDR3. CDR3 in amino acids: CASSYGQAYEQYF. The CDR3 coding sequence is TGTGCCAGCAGTTATGGACAGGCTTACGAGCAGTACTTC.

The chain links TRBV12-3 or TRBV12-4 to TRBJ1-3; TRBD1 matches at 8 bases. The CDR3 spans 14 residues. V shed 6 bases, J shed 13 bases, and the junction held 14 bases outside the gene matches. CDR3 amino acids: CASSTPRQGPMIYF. The CDR3 coding sequence is TGTGCCAGCAGCACGCCGAGACAGGGGCCTATGATATATTTT.

This clonotype has just a few counts. V usage is TRBV12-3 or TRBV12-4 and J usage is TRBJ1-5; a weak D match, TRBD1 (6 bases). The CDR3 length is 14 residues. The ends were cut back, 10 bases at V and 2 bases at J, with 15 bases in the middle. The CDR3 sequence: CAIGNTGRNQPQHF. CDR3 coding DNA: TGTGCCATAGGAAATACAGGGCGCAATCAGCCCCAGCATTTT.

This clonotype was seen more than once but under ten times. J is TRBJ1-2 and V is TRBV12-3 or TRBV12-4; D ambiguous. This CDR3 is built from 13 residues. Trimming removed 8 bases from V and 5 bases from J, with 15 bases in between. Written as DNA, the CDR3 is TGTGCCAGCGGGTGGAGAGATTCTTATGGCTACACCTTC. Its protein product is CASGWRDSYGYTF.